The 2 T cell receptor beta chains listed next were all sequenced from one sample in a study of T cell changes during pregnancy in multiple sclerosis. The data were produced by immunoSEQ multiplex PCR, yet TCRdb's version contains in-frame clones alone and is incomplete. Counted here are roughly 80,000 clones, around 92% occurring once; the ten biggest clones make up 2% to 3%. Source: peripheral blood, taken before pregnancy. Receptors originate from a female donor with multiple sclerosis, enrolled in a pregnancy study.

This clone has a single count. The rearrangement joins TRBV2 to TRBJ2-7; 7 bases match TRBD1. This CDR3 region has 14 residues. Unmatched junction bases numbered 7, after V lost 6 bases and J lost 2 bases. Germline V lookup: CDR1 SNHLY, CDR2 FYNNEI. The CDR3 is CASREQGYTYEQYF. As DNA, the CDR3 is TGTGCCAGCAGGGAACAGGGGTACACCTACGAGCAGTACTTC.

CDR3 sequence: CASSLKRGPHEQYF. The CDR3 coding sequence is TGTGCCAGCAGTCTTAAAAGGGGGCCCCACGAGCAGTACTTC. The V gene is TRBV5-8, the J gene TRBJ2-7; 7 nucleotides match TRBD1. The V gene's germline CDR1 is SGHTS and CDR2 YDEGEE. V lost 5 bases, J lost 5 bases, and 10 bases stayed unmatched. CDR3 length: 14 amino acids.